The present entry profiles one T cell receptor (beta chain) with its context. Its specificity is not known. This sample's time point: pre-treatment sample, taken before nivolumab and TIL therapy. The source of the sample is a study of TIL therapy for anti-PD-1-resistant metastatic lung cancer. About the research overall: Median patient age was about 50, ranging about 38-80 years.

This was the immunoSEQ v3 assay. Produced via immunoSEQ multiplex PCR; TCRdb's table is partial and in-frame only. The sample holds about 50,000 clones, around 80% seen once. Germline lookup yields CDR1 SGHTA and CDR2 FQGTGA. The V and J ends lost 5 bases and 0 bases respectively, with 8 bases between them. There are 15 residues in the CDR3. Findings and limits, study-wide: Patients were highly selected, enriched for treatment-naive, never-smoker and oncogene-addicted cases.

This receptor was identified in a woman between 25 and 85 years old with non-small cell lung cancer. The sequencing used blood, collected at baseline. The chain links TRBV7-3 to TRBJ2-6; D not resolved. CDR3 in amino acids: CASSPSASGANVLTF. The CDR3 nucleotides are TGTGCCAGCAGCCCCAGTGCCTCTGGGGCCAACGTCCTGACTTTC.